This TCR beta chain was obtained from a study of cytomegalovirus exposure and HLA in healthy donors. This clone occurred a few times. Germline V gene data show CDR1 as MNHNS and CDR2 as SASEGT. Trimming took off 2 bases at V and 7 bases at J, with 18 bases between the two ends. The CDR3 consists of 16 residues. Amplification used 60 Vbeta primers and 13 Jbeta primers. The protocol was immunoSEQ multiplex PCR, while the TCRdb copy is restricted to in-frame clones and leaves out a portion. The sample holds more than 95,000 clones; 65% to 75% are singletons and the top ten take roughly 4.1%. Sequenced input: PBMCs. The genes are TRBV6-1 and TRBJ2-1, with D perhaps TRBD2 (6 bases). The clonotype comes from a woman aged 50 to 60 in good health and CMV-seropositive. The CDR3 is CASSEIRTGTRNEQFF. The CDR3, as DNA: TGTGCCAGCAGTGAAATAAGAACCGGGACTCGGAATGAGCAGTTCTTC.